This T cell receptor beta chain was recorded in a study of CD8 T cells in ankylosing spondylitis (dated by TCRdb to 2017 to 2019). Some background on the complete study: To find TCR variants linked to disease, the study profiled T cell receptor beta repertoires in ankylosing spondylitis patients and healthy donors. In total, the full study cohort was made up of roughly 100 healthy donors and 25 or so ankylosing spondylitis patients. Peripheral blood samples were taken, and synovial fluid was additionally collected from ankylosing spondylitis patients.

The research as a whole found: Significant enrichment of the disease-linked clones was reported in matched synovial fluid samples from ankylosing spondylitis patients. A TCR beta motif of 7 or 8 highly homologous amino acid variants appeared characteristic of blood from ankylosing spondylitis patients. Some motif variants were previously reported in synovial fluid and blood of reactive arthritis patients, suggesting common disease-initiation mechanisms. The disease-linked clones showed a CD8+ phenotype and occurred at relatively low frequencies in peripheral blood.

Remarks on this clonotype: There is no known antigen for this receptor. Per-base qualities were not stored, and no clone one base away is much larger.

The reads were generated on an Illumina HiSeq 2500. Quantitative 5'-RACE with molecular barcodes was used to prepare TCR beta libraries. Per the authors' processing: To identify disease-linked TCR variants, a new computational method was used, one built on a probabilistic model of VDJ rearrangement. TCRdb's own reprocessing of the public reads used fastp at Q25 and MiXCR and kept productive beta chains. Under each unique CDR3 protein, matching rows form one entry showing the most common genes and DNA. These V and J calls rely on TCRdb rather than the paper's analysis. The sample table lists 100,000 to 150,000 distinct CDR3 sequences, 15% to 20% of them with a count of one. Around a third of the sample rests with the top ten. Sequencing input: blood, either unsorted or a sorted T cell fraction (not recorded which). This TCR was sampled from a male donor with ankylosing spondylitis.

The CDR3: CASSFRGLGYGYTF. Here is the DNA: TGTGCCAGCAGTTTTCGGGGGCTGGGCTATGGCTACACCTTC. Recombination linked TRBV27 to TRBJ1-2; TRBD1 might be the D gene, on 6 matching bases. For CDR1 and CDR2, the germline V gene (reference sequence) lists MNHEY and SMNVEV. From the cysteine through the phenylalanine, the CDR3 covers 14 amino acids. Only the CDR3 portion is preserved as DNA: 42 bases, with reading frame beginning at the first base. Trimming takes 3 bases from V and 4 bases from J, and the germline ends sit 12 bases apart.